Listed below are T cell receptor beta chains from one sample, sequenced in a study of blood T cell repertoires in COVID-19. Data came from immunoSEQ multiplex PCR; TCRdb stores just in-frame clones and leaves some out. The sample holds a few hundred thousand clones, nearly 90% seen once. The specimen sequenced was PBMCs or T cells enriched from blood (not recorded which). All receptors come from a woman aged 18-29 years with acute COVID-19. Both conserved end residues are part of each CDR3. D genes are given only for firm matches. Clone sizes are given selectively: once, few, many, or a class where the clone is expanded.

clone size,V gene,D gene,J gene,CDR3 length,CDR3 DNA,CDR3 protein
NA,TRBV5-4,TRBD2,TRBJ2-1,15,TGTGCCAGCAGTCAACTAGCGGGAGGAAGCAATGAGCAGTTCTTC,CASSQLAGGSNEQFF
NA,TRBV18,NA,TRBJ1-1,14,TGTGCCAGCTCACCGCAGGGGTTGAACACTGAAGCTTTCTTT,CASSPQGLNTEAFF
NA,TRBV5-1,NA,TRBJ2-6,17,TGCGCCAGCAGCTTGGTTGGCCAGGGGTCTGGGGCCAACGTCCTGACTTTC,CASSLVGQGSGANVLTF
NA,TRBV29-1,NA,TRBJ2-3,11,TGCAGCGTTGAAGATACATCTCCGCAGTATTTT,CSVEDTSPQYF
NA,TRBV4-1,NA,TRBJ1-1,18,TGCGCCAGCAGCCAAGTAGGTGACAGGCGACTTTTGAACACTGAAGCTTTCTTT,CASSQVGDRRLLNTEAFF
NA,TRBV4-2,NA,TRBJ1-2,16,TGTGCCAGCAGCCAAGATACGACAGGTCTTAACTATGGCTACACCTTC,CASSQDTTGLNYGYTF
NA,TRBV14,TRBD2,TRBJ2-1,16,TGTGCCAGCAGCCAAGCAGTAGCGGGAGTTTACAATGAGCAGTTCTTC,CASSQAVAGVYNEQFF
NA,TRBV28,NA,TRBJ2-5,14,TGTGCCAGCAGTTTAGGGCCACGCCGGGGGACCCAGTACTTC,CASSLGPRRGTQYF
NA,TRBV4-2,TRBD2,TRBJ2-1,16,TGTGCCAGCAGGAGCACCGTGGGTAGCGGGAGTTATGAGCAGTTCTTC,CASRSTVGSGSYEQFF
NA,TRBV7-8,NA,TRBJ1-1,16,TGTGCCAGCGAGCCAAGGGCGGCCCTCGGAGGGACTGAAGCTTTCTTT,CASEPRAALGGTEAFF
NA,TRBV15,NA,TRBJ1-3,16,TGTGCCACCAGCAGAGAAGGAGGTGACTCTGGAAACACCATATATTTT,CATSREGGDSGNTIYF
NA,TRBV9,NA,TRBJ2-7,16,TGTGCCAGCAGCGTAGCTCCGAGTCTATCCTACTACGAGCAGTACTTC,CASSVAPSLSYYEQYF
once,TRBV6-5,TRBD1,TRBJ2-5,15,TGTGCCAGCAGTTACTCGGGACAGGGGATAGAGACCCAGTACTTC,CASSYSGQGIETQYF
NA,TRBV6-2/TRBV6-3,TRBD2,TRBJ2-7,15,TGTGCCAGCAGTTACTCGACTAGCGGGAGTTTTGAGCAGTACTTC,CASSYSTSGSFEQYF
NA,TRBV11-2,TRBD1,TRBJ1-2,15,TGTGCCAGCAGCTTAACAGGGGTATCTAACTATGGCTACACCTTC,CASSLTGVSNYGYTF
NA,TRBV29-1,NA,TRBJ1-5,17,TGCAGCGTTGCCAATTCTCCGGGACTGGGTAGCAATCAGCCCCAGCATTTT,CSVANSPGLGSNQPQHF
NA,TRBV7-9,NA,TRBJ2-2,15,TGTGCCAGCATCCGTTCGACAGGAAACACCGGGGAGCTGTTTTTT,CASIRSTGNTGELFF
NA,TRBV30,NA,TRBJ1-1,12,TGTGCCTGGAGTTTACACCACACTGAAGCTTTCTTT,CAWSLHHTEAFF